Below, 29 T cell receptor beta chains from the same sample are listed, as sequenced in a study of shared clonotypes between healthy human individuals. Clones were read by immunoSEQ multiplex PCR, and TCRdb kept only the in-frame ones, dropping some. Of fewer than 850,000 clones listed, 72% were seen once; the top ten hold less than 2%. The sample consisted of memory CD4+ T cells sorted from blood. Subset given: CD45RA-negative fraction. The receptor source for this set is a woman between 25 and 40 years old in good health.

The rearrangement joins TRBV27 to TRBJ2-5, with D uncertain. This CDR3 contains 15 residues. CDR1 and CDR2 from the germline V gene are MNHEY and SMNVEV (reference sequence). Trimming pared 7 bases from V and 5 bases from J, leaving 20 bases between. Here the CDR3 DNA reads TGTGCCAGCAACTTGACACTTGGGGTCGTGGAGACCCAGTACTTC. Residues: CASNLTLGVVETQYF.

The gene calls are TRBV5-4 and TRBJ2-1, with 10 bases lining up with TRBD2. In germline, CDR1 is SGHNT, CDR2 YYREEE (reference sequence). The CDR3 extends over 15 amino acids. The ends lost 0 bases at V and 6 bases at J; junction bases unmatched: 3. The CDR3 DNA is TGTGCCAGCAGCTTGGATAGCGGGAGGTCCAATGAGCAGTTCTTC. It encodes CASSLDSGRSNEQFF.

In this sample, this clone turned up a few times. The CDR3 region has the DNA TGTGCCAGCAGTTACAATGTTGTCCCGCTGTTTTTT. Its protein product is CASSYNVVPLFF. V usage is TRBV6-5 and J usage is TRBJ2-2; D remains unclear. V gave up 2 bases and J gave up 13 bases, with 11 bases separating them. In germline, CDR1 is MNHEY, CDR2 SVGAGI. CDR3 length equals 12 residues.

This chain joins TRBV5-1 and TRBJ2-5, with 7 bases matching TRBD2. Trimming took 4 bases from V and 5 from J; bases not matched to a gene: 8. Germline loops: CDR1 SGHRS, CDR2 YFSETQ. The CDR3 spans 14 residues. The CDR3 reads CASSEVAGVETQYF. The CDR3 DNA sequence: TGCGCCAGCAGCGAAGTGGCGGGAGTCGAGACCCAGTACTTC.

This clone was counted between two and nine times. The chain has TRBV2 and TRBJ2-3, with D tentatively TRBD2 (7 bases). From germline, CDR1 is SNHLY and CDR2 FYNNEI. V shed 4 bases and J shed 4 bases, with 12 bases lying between them. The CDR3 runs to 14 residues. The CDR3, as DNA: TGTGCCAGCAGTGTTGGGGGGGGGCCAGATACGCAGTATTTT. Protein: CASSVGGGPDTQYF.

The chain employs TRBV6-1 and TRBJ1-1; the D is unclear. Germline CDR1 reads MNHNS; CDR2 reads SASEGT. The CDR3 is 15 amino acids. The germline V and J ends were trimmed by 4 bases and 1 base, with 13 bases remaining between them. In nucleotides, the CDR3 is TGTGCCAGCAGTGGGGTTAACGTTGCGAACACTGAAGCTTTCTTT. This sequence encodes CASSGVNVANTEAFF.

The chain joins TRBV29-1 to TRBJ1-2; possibly TRBD1 for D (6 bases). Germline values: CDR1 SQVTM, CDR2 ANQGSEA. This CDR3 is 12 amino acids long. V lost 2 bases and J 8 bases, leaving 12 bases between the germline ends. CDR3 sequence (DNA): TGCAGCGTTGAAATGGCAGGGGAAGGCTACACCTTC. This translates into CSVEMAGEGYTF.

This sequence joins TRBV27 and TRBJ1-2; TRBD1 agrees at 9 bases. CDR1 and CDR2 (germline): MNHEY, SMNVEV (reference sequence). The CDR3 is made up of 13 amino acids. V shed 7 bases and J 7 bases; nucleotides not matched to a gene: 7. CDR3 amino acids: CASKGGTGFGYTF. The CDR3 nucleotides read TGTGCCAGCAAGGGCGGGACAGGGTTTGGCTACACCTTC.

On this clone itself: A much larger clone lies one base from this, so it may be a read error. V gene TRBV28 combines with J gene TRBJ1-2, with D hard to call. From germline, CDR1 is MDHEN and CDR2 SYDVKM. V was clipped by 6 bases and J by 4 bases, with 6 bases between them. There are 11 residues in the CDR3. CDR3 region: CASRDLYGYTF. CDR3 nucleotide sequence: TGTGCCAGCAGGGACCTCTATGGCTACACCTTC.

The chain carries TRBV13 and TRBJ2-5, with no clear D. The CDR3 has 11 residues. Trimming pared 4 bases from V and 3 bases from J, leaving 3 bases between. Germline CDR1 PRHDT, CDR2 FYEKMQ (reference sequence). CDR3 DNA: TGTGCCAGCAGCTCCGAAGAGACCCAGTACTTC. Translation gives CASSSEETQYF.

Written as DNA, the CDR3 is TGCGCCAGCAGCTTGGTGGCTAGCGGGAACCGGGAGCTGTTTTTT. It yields the protein CASSLVASGNRELFF. The chain couples TRBV5-1 to TRBJ2-2, with 9 bases identical to TRBD2. Germline V gene sequence: CDR1 SGHRS, CDR2 YFSETQ. CDR3 length: 15 amino acids. Trimming removed 0 bases from V and 9 bases from J; junction bases left unmatched: 6. Filled out from reference TRBV5-1 and TRBJ2-2, the complete variable domain reads KAGVTQTPRYLIKTRGQQVTLSCSPISGHRSVSWYQQTPGQGLQFLFEYFSETQRNKGNFPGRFSGRQFSNSRSEMNVSTLELGDSALYLCASSLVASGNRELFFGEGSRLTVL.

V gene TRBV30 combines with J gene TRBJ1-2; D is ambiguous. The CDR3 is 13 amino acids. Per the germline V gene, CDR1 is GTSNPN and CDR2 is SVGIG (reference sequence). Deletions cut 4 bases from V and 8 bases from J, with 17 bases between. DNA for the CDR3: TGTGCCTGGACCACTACTTCACAACGCGGCTACACCTTC. Translation gives CAWTTTSQRGYTF.

CDR3 nucleotides: TGCGCCAGCAGTGAGTCTGCAACTTACGAGCAGTACTTC. Translating it yields CASSESATYEQYF. This rearrangement joins TRBV10-1 to TRBJ2-7; D is unclear. The ends were cut back, 0 bases at V and 4 bases at J, with 7 bases in the middle. The CDR3 loop spans 13 amino acids. Germline CDR1 WNHNN, CDR2 SYGVQD (reference sequence).

The chain is built from TRBV28 and TRBJ1-2; TRBD1 matches 12 bases. V lost 6 bases, J lost 3 bases, and 11 bases stayed unmatched. Germline values: CDR1 MDHEN, CDR2 SYDVKM. The CDR3 totals 17 residues. The CDR3 region is CASRSFTGQGADYGYTF. CDR3 sequence (DNA): TGTGCCAGCAGAAGCTTTACGGGACAGGGGGCCGACTATGGCTACACCTTC.

The chain carries TRBV5-1 and TRBJ1-4, with TRBD1 matching over 7 bases. The CDR3 covers 13 residues. Germline-derived CDR1 and CDR2 are SGHRS and YFSETQ. J gave up 7 bases and V 3 bases, and 3 bases lay outside the gene matches. CDR3 sequence reads: CASSYGTAEKLFF. CDR3 nucleotides: TGCGCCAGCAGCTACGGGACAGCTGAAAAACTGTTTTTT.

Turning to this clone: The same CDR3 also results from other DNA sequences found in this sample. The J gene is TRBJ1-2, the V gene TRBV5-1; TRBD1 might be the D (5 bases). Trimming left V 0 bases short and J 4 bases short, with 7 bases between. The V gene's germline CDR1 is SGHRS and CDR2 YFSETQ. CDR3 length: 13 residues. CDR3 residues: CASSLEGSYGYTF. CDR3 bases: TGCGCCAGCAGCTTGGAGGGGAGCTATGGCTACACCTTC.

There are a few counts of this clone. The genes are TRBV27 and TRBJ2-4; TRBD2 matches 8 bases. The V segment lost 5 bases and the J segment 4 bases; nucleotides outside the gene matches: 13. There are 17 residues in the CDR3. CDR1 MNHEY and CDR2 SMNVEV come from the germline V gene (reference sequence). Written as DNA, the CDR3 is TGTGCCAGCAGTGTAGGGGGAGCGGGAGTGAGGAAAAACATTCAGTACTTC. Encoded protein: CASSVGGAGVRKNIQYF.

The chain uses TRBV4-1 and TRBJ2-7; a weak D match, TRBD2 (5 bases). The CDR3 totals 17 residues. V was shortened by 0 bases and J by 1 base, with 16 bases between the two germline ends. CDR1 and CDR2 from the germline V gene are MGHRA and YSYEKL. The CDR3 region has the DNA TGCGCCAGCAGCCAAGATATCGGGATGCGGAAGTCCTACGAGCAGTACTTC. Protein sequence: CASSQDIGMRKSYEQYF.

V gene TRBV7-6 combines with J gene TRBJ2-7; D is uncertain. The CDR3 is made up of 12 amino acids. CDR1 is SGHVS, CDR2 FNYEAQ, per germline. The V end lost 5 bases, the J end lost 8 bases, and 13 bases lay between the germline ends. The CDR3 loop reads CASSQDPRQQYF. As DNA, the CDR3 is TGTGCCAGCAGCCAGGACCCCCGACAGCAGTACTTC.

This clone came up once. This CDR3 is also generated by other DNA sequences in the sample. The chain joins TRBV6-5 to TRBJ2-7; possibly TRBD1 for D (7 bases). V was clipped by 5 bases and J by 7 bases, with 12 bases between them. The CDR3 has 12 amino acids. Germline loops: CDR1 MNHEY, CDR2 SVGAGI. CDR3 nucleotides: TGTGCCAGCAGTCTCCAGGGGGGTGAGCAGTACTTC. This translates into CASSLQGGEQYF.

The V and J genes are TRBV29-1 and TRBJ2-3, with 11 bases aligning to TRBD2. Losses at the gene ends were 3 bases for V and 6 bases for J; bases not matched to a gene: 8. From germline, CDR1 is SQVTM and CDR2 ANQGSEA. CDR3 length: 15 amino acids. The CDR3 bases are TGCAGCGTTGAGTATCTAGCGGGAGGACGGGATACGCAGTATTTT. As protein: CSVEYLAGGRDTQYF.

This rearrangement joins TRBV9 to TRBJ1-2; no clear D. The CDR3 loop spans 14 amino acids. CDR1 and CDR2 from the germline V gene are SGDLS and YYNGEE. The V and J ends lost 0 bases and 7 bases respectively, with 13 bases between them. CDR3 DNA sequence: TGTGCCAGCAGCGTAGCTCGCGGGGTCTCTGGCTACACCTTC. Its translation: CASSVARGVSGYTF.

The genes are TRBV4-1 and TRBJ2-1, with 15 bases matching TRBD2. V gave up 1 base and J gave up 14 bases; unmatched junction bases: 15. The CDR3 runs 18 residues. Germline CDR1 reads MGHRA; CDR2 reads YSYEKL. CDR3 region: CASSQGRGTSGRSKAEFF. CDR3 in DNA: TGCGCCAGCAGCCAAGGTCGCGGGACTAGCGGGAGGTCAAAGGCGGAGTTCTTC.

This rearrangement joins TRBV27 to TRBJ2-7; 7 bases line up with TRBD2. CDR1 and CDR2 from the germline V gene are MNHEY and SMNVEV (reference sequence). With V trimmed by 7 bases and J by 0 bases, 6 bases remained unmatched. The CDR3 runs to 14 residues. CDR3 sequence: CASKYASGSYEQYF. CDR3 DNA: TGTGCCAGCAAGTACGCTAGCGGCTCCTACGAGCAGTACTTC.

This clone was recorded once. The chain combines TRBV2 with TRBJ2-7, with D perhaps matching TRBD2 (6 bases). The CDR3 contains 15 residues. Trimming took off 6 bases at V and 5 bases at J, with 20 bases between the two ends. Germline CDR1 SNHLY, CDR2 FYNNEI. The CDR3 nucleotides are TGTGCCAGCAGGCCAGGGACTTGGGCTTTGGACGAGCAGTACTTC. Translating it yields CASRPGTWALDEQYF. The full variable domain, in which reference TRBV2 and TRBJ2-7 provide the parts outside the CDR3, is EPEVTQTPSHQVTQMGQEVILRCVPISNHLYFYWYRQILGQKVEFLVSFYNNEISEKSEIFDDQFSVERPDGSNFTLKIRSTKLEDSAMYFCASRPGTWALDEQYFGPGTRLTVT.

This clone was seen ten or more times. The chain is built from TRBV25-1 and TRBJ2-5, with D possibly called TRBD1 or TRBD2 (5 bases each). The DNA end lines up better with TRBJ2-7; the J call may be wrong. Germline CDR1 reads MGHDK; CDR2 reads SYGVNS. The CDR3 has 13 amino acids. The CDR3 sequence: CASSRDVPYEQYF. The CDR3, as DNA: TGTGCCAGCAGCCGGGACGTCCCCTACGAGCAGTACTTC.

The genes are TRBV19 and TRBJ2-3; TRBD2 might be the D (5 bases). The V end was cut by 5 bases, the J end by 5 bases, with 17 bases between. Germline lookup yields CDR1 LNHDA and CDR2 SQIVND (reference sequence). The CDR3 is 15 amino acids. CDR3 DNA sequence: TGTGCCAGTAGTGAACCTAGCTGGAGTAGAGATACGCAGTATTTT. Translation gives CASSEPSWSRDTQYF. Looking up the rest from reference TRBV19 and TRBJ2-3 gives the full variable domain: DGGITQSPKYLFRKEGQNVTLSCEQNLNHDAMYWYRQDPGQGLRLIYYSQIVNDFQKGDIAEGYSVSREKKESFPLTVTSAQKNPTAFYLCASSEPSWSRDTQYFGPGTRLTVL.

This chain connects TRBV27 to TRBJ2-5, with 11 bases lining up with TRBD2. The DNA end lines up better with TRBJ2-7; the J call may be wrong. The length of the CDR3 is 15 residues. CDR1 is MNHEY, CDR2 SMNVEV, per germline (reference sequence). The CDR3 is CASSFGLAGSYEQYF. CDR3 sequence (DNA): TGTGCCAGCAGTTTCGGACTAGCGGGCTCCTACGAGCAGTACTTC.

The chain combines TRBV7-8 with TRBJ2-1; D uncertain. CDR3 size: 14 residues. V was shortened by 1 base and J by 9 bases, with 13 bases between the two germline ends. Germline-derived CDR1 and CDR2 are SGHVS and FQNEAQ. CDR3 nucleotides: TGTGCCAGCAGCTTAGTTCCCGAATCGGGTGAGCAGTTCTTC. Its translation: CASSLVPESGEQFF.